Below are 25 T cell receptor beta chains sequenced from a single sample in a study of identical twins. TCRdb re-called the 5' RACE reads through MiXCR, storing one row per CDR3 protein. The table has approximately 1.8 million distinct CDR3 sequences, under 35% seen once; the top ten hold 0.27%. Sequenced: cord blood. The receptors shown here come from a newborn girl in good health.

This clonotype has a single count. A far more abundant clone sits one base away, making this likely a read error. J is TRBJ2-5 and V is TRBV12-3 or TRBV12-4; no clear D. This CDR3 comprises 13 residues. CDR3 sequence reads: CAGSLGRQETQYF. The CDR3 DNA follows: TGTGCCGGCAGTTTGGGCAGGCAAGAGACCCAGTACTTC.

This clonotype appeared a few times. The chain has TRBV19 and TRBJ2-1; 9 nucleotides align to TRBD2. CDR1 LNHDA and CDR2 SQIVND come from the germline V gene (reference sequence). The CDR3 contains 17 residues. V shed 2 bases, J shed 3 bases, and the junction held 8 bases outside the gene matches. CDR3 residues: CASSISGLAGFYNEQFF. The DNA of the CDR3 is TGTGCCAGTAGTATATCGGGACTAGCTGGGTTCTACAATGAGCAGTTCTTC.

J is TRBJ2-7 and V is TRBV7-9; possible D gene TRBD2, 5 bases. The CDR3 has 15 amino acids. CDR1 is SEHNR and CDR2 is FQNEAQ in the germline V gene (reference sequence). V was clipped by 3 bases and J by 9 bases, with 21 bases between them. The CDR3 region is CASSFSWEILIGQYF. CDR3 coding DNA: TGTGCCAGCAGCTTCTCCTGGGAGATCCTGATAGGGCAGTACTTC.

A few counts support this clonotype. This chain uses TRBV7-2 with TRBJ2-3, with 8 bases lining up with TRBD2. After removal of 5 bases from V and 6 bases from J, the junction contained 13 bases not matched to a gene. CDR3 size: 16 residues. Germline V gene lookup returns CDR1 SGHTA and CDR2 FQGNSA. This CDR3 is CASSLVSGSGLDTQYF. The CDR3 bases are TGTGCCAGCAGCCTGGTGAGCGGGAGTGGTTTGGATACGCAGTATTTT.

A remark on this clonotype: A much larger clonotype is one base distant, so this may be a read error. This chain links TRBV28 with TRBJ2-5; the D is unclear. The end of the DNA is better explained by TRBJ2-1, so the J call may be wrong. In germline, CDR1 is MDHEN, CDR2 SYDVKM. The CDR3 is made up of 12 amino acids. DNA of the CDR3: TGTGCCAGCAGTTTACAACAAGAGACCCAGTTCTTC. Translating gives CASSLQQETQFF.

The V call is TRBV4-2, the J call TRBJ1-3; 9 nucleotides agree with TRBD1. In germline, CDR1 is LGHNA, CDR2 YNFKEQ. The CDR3 spans 15 residues. V shed 4 bases and J 1 base; nucleotides not matched to a gene: 2. The chain's CDR3 is CASSRDRVSGNTIYF. The CDR3 DNA reads TGTGCCAGCAGCCGGGACAGGGTATCTGGAAACACCATATATTTT.

There are a few counts of this clonotype. The V gene is TRBV15, the J gene TRBJ2-5; D not resolved. Trimming left V 0 bases short and J 0 bases short, with 20 bases between. The V gene's germline CDR1 is LNHNV and CDR2 YYDKDF (reference sequence). The CDR3 runs to 19 residues. The CDR3 reads CATSRDRTVSPLYQETQYF. In DNA, the CDR3 is TGTGCCACCAGCAGAGATAGAACAGTGTCGCCTCTGTACCAAGAGACCCAGTACTTC.

Only a few counts were recorded for this clonotype. The chain employs TRBV5-6 and TRBJ2-5; unclear D gene. The CDR3 has 14 residues. Germline CDR1 is SGHDT and CDR2 is YYEEEE. V lost 0 bases and J lost 0, with 6 bases in between. CDR3 in amino acids: CASSLVLYQETQYF. CDR3 bases: TGTGCCAGCAGCTTGGTTTTGTACCAAGAGACCCAGTACTTC. The full variable domain, with the rest looked up from reference TRBV5-6 and TRBJ2-5, is DAGVTQSPTHLIKTRGQQVTLRCSPKSGHDTVSWYQQALGQGPQFIFQYYEEEERQRGNFPDRFSGHQFPNYSSELNVNALLLGDSALYLCASSLVLYQETQYFGPGTRLLVL.

This clonotype was counted only a few times. The genes are TRBV10-3 and TRBJ2-3; 15 bases agree with TRBD2. Germline V gives CDR1 ENHRY, CDR2 SYGVKD. V gave up 7 bases and J gave up 4 bases; unmatched junction bases: 3. The CDR3 spans 15 residues. CDR3 coding DNA: TGTGCCATCACCGGGACTAGCGGGAGGCCAGATACGCAGTATTTT. Amino acids: CAITGTSGRPDTQYF.

This sequence joins TRBV1 and TRBJ1-4; TRBD1 was called by the table and not checked on the DNA. TRBV1 is a recognized pseudogene. This CDR3 has 13 residues. The DNA for the CDR3 is TGCACCAGCAGGGGACAGGGAAAAGAAAAACTGTTTTTT. Its protein is CTSRGQGKEKLFF.

The chain has TRBV7-2 and TRBJ2-3, with D tentatively TRBD2 (6 bases). V was pared by 2 bases and J by 8 bases, with 17 bases between. Per germline, CDR1 SGHTA and CDR2 FQGNSA. This CDR3 region has 15 residues. The CDR3 sequence is CASSLSSGRTSTQYF. The DNA for the CDR3 is TGTGCCAGCAGCTTATCCTCCGGGAGAACGAGTACGCAGTATTTT. The complete variable domain, with remaining parts taken from reference TRBV7-2 and TRBJ2-3, reads GAGVSQSPSNKVTEKGKDVELRCDPISGHTALYWYRQSLGQGLEFLIYFQGNSAPDKSGLPSDRFSAERTGGSVSTLTIQRTQQEDSAVYLCASSLSSGRTSTQYFGPGTRLTVL.

This chain connects TRBV20-1 to TRBJ2-3; D is uncertain. Germline-derived CDR1 and CDR2 are DFQATT and SNEGSKA (reference sequence). The CDR3 extends over 13 amino acids. The V end was cut by 5 bases, the J end by 1 base, with 10 bases between. For the CDR3, the DNA is TGCAGTGCTGTACCACGGGGCACAGATACGCAGTATTTT. Translated, it gives CSAVPRGTDTQYF.

This clonotype was found a few times. The V and J genes are TRBV9 and TRBJ1-2; a weak D match, TRBD1 (6 bases). The CDR3 is 15 amino acids. The ends were cut back, 4 bases at V and 1 base at J, with 14 bases in the middle. Germline loops: CDR1 SGDLS, CDR2 YYNGEE. The CDR3 DNA reads TGTGCCAGCAGCTCCCACAGGGCGGTTAACTATGGCTACACCTTC. It specifies CASSSHRAVNYGYTF.

The sample holds a few counts of this clonotype. This chain uses TRBV12-3 or TRBV12-4 with TRBJ2-4; weak D call: TRBD2 (6 bases). The V end was cut by 1 base, the J end by 3 bases, with 16 bases between. The CDR3 is made up of 17 amino acids. The CDR3 is CASSLGREREGKNIQYF. The CDR3 DNA is TGTGCCAGCAGTTTAGGGAGGGAGCGCGAGGGCAAAAACATTCAGTACTTC.

This clonotype was seen more than once but under ten times. The chain links TRBV7-8 to TRBJ2-1; TRBD2 matches 7 bases. The CDR3 spans 15 residues. Per germline, CDR1 SGHVS and CDR2 FQNEAQ. After removal of 5 bases from V and 1 base from J, the junction contained 5 bases not matched to a gene. CDR3 region: CASSHLAESYNEQFF. The CDR3 DNA sequence: TGTGCCAGCAGCCACCTAGCGGAGTCCTACAATGAGCAGTTCTTC.

This chain links TRBV7-9 with TRBJ2-1, with TRBD1 matching over 7 bases. Per the germline V gene, CDR1 is SEHNR and CDR2 is FQNEAQ (reference sequence). V lost 1 base to trimming and J lost 0 bases; unmatched junction nucleotides: 9. The CDR3 length is 18 residues. CDR3 region: CASSLEGGMASSYNEQFF. The CDR3 DNA reads TGTGCCAGCAGCTTAGAAGGGGGCATGGCCAGCTCCTACAATGAGCAGTTCTTC.

This clonotype turned up a few times. The chain links TRBV25-1 to TRBJ1-2, with D perhaps TRBD1 (5 bases). The CDR3 sequence is 16 residues long. The germline gives CDR1 MGHDK, CDR2 SYGVNS. Trimming removed 3 bases at V and 4 bases at J, with 18 bases between. This CDR3 reads CASSDSPGGGRYGYTF. The CDR3 nucleotides read TGTGCCAGCAGTGACAGCCCCGGGGGAGGTCGCTATGGCTACACCTTC.

To note about this clonotype: A much bigger clone sits one base away, suggesting this may be a read error. CDR3 region: CASSDSKSGGPNNEQYF. The CDR3 DNA follows: TGTGCCAGCAGTGATAGCAAGAGCGGGGGGCCGAACAATGAGCAGTACTTC. The V call is TRBV25-1, the J call TRBJ2-7; 9 bases are shared with TRBD2. The junction had 16 bases not matched to a gene; V was cut back by 3 bases and J by 7 bases. Germline assignment: CDR1 MGHDK and CDR2 SYGVNS. The CDR3 loop spans 17 amino acids.

This clonotype was seen a handful of times. V gene TRBV12-3 or TRBV12-4 combines with J gene TRBJ1-1; TRBD1 matches 8 bases. With V trimmed by 3 bases and J by 4 bases, 7 bases remained unmatched. This CDR3 spans 15 amino acids. The CDR3 DNA reads as TGTGCCAGCAGTTTCCTCACAGGGGGGGGCACTGAAGCTTTCTTT. As protein: CASSFLTGGGTEAFF.

This clonotype has just a few counts. The chain carries TRBV5-6 and TRBJ2-3, with TRBD2 as a possible D gene (6 bases). The CDR3 contains 12 residues. CDR1 is SGHDT and CDR2 is YYEEEE in the germline V gene. Trimming took 3 bases from V and 9 from J, leaving 11 bases between them. The DNA of the CDR3 is TGTGCCAGCAGCTCCAGGCTAGCGACGCAGTATTTT. Translated, it gives CASSSRLATQYF. Variable domain in full (rest from reference TRBV5-6 and TRBJ2-3): DAGVTQSPTHLIKTRGQQVTLRCSPKSGHDTVSWYQQALGQGPQFIFQYYEEEERQRGNFPDRFSGHQFPNYSSELNVNALLLGDSALYLCASSSRLATQYFGPGTRLTVL.

The gene calls are TRBV12-3 or TRBV12-4 and TRBJ2-7; D is unclear. V was shortened by 5 bases and J by 5 bases, with 19 bases between the two germline ends. This CDR3 region has 15 residues. CDR3 sequence (DNA): TGTGCCAGCAGTACAAAGTCCTTTCTCCCGGACGAGCAGTACTTC. Its protein is CASSTKSFLPDEQYF.

The sample holds a few counts of this clonotype. The V gene is TRBV20-1, the J gene TRBJ1-2; tentative D call: TRBD1 (6 bases). The CDR3 length is 13 residues. Germline CDR1 and CDR2: DFQATT and SNEGSKA (reference sequence). V shed 4 bases and J shed 0 bases, with 9 bases lying between them. The DNA of the CDR3 is TGCAGTGCTAACAGGGATTCTAACTATGGCTACACCTTC. Its protein is CSANRDSNYGYTF.

In this sample, this clonotype turned up once. At one end, the junction sequence differs from germline, possibly due to a read error. The chain is built from TRBV4-2 and TRBJ2-1; possible D gene TRBD1, 7 bases. CDR3 length: 16 residues. Germline assignment: CDR1 LGHNA and CDR2 YNFKEQ. The CDR3 reads CASSQDVSGGGNGQFF. The CDR3 bases are TGTGCCAGCAGCCAAGATGTCTCAGGGGGAGGTAATGGGCAGTTCTTC.

This clonotype was seen only a few times. The V and J genes are TRBV27 and TRBJ1-2, with D perhaps matching TRBD1 (6 bases). The V gene's germline CDR1 is MNHEY and CDR2 SMNVEV (reference sequence). The CDR3 covers 15 residues. Trimming left V 7 bases short and J 5 bases short, with 20 bases between. CDR3: CASTPRGGFSYGYTF. The CDR3 nucleotides are TGTGCCAGCACCCCGAGGGGGGGCTTTTCATATGGCTACACCTTC.

The V and J genes are TRBV20-1 and TRBJ1-2, with 9 bases identical to TRBD1. With V trimmed by 5 bases and J by 4 bases, 14 bases remained unmatched. This CDR3 contains 16 residues. CDR1 DFQATT and CDR2 SNEGSKA come from the germline V gene (reference sequence). CDR3 amino acids: CSAPGDREMSFYGYTF. The DNA of the CDR3 is TGCAGTGCTCCTGGGGACAGGGAAATGAGTTTCTATGGCTACACCTTC.